These 17 T cell receptor beta chains originate from one sample sequenced in a study of cytomegalovirus exposure and HLA in healthy donors. Use of 60 Vbeta and 13 Jbeta primers characterized the PCR. Measured with immunoSEQ multiplex PCR; TCRdb has only the in-frame clones, and not every one. The sample shows around 180,000 clones, around 80% of them seen only once. Sequencing input: PBMCs. Receptors originate from a girl aged 2-10 years in good health and CMV-seropositive.

The CDR3 DNA reads as TGTGCCAGCAGCCAAGATGGAGGCAGTCAGCAAAATCAGCCCCAGCATTTT. As protein: CASSQDGGSQQNQPQHF. V usage is TRBV4-2 and J usage is TRBJ1-5; D ambiguous. The CDR3 spans 17 residues. Germline loops: CDR1 LGHNA, CDR2 YNFKEQ. V was clipped by 0 bases and J by 4 bases, with 16 bases between them.

J is TRBJ2-5 and V is TRBV5-1; 10 bases are a match to TRBD1. The end of the DNA fits TRBJ2-7 better, so the J call may be wrong. Germline loops: CDR1 SGHRS, CDR2 YFSETQ. The CDR3 totals 15 residues. The CDR3 spells CASSLTGQGTYEQYF. The CDR3 bases are TGCGCCAGCAGCTTAACGGGACAGGGGACCTACGAGCAGTACTTC.

The chain joins TRBV28 to TRBJ1-5, with D unclear. CDR3 length: 21 residues. Trimming took off 1 base at V and 3 bases at J, with 28 bases between the two ends. Germline assignment: CDR1 MDHEN and CDR2 SYDVKM. In DNA form, the CDR3 reads TGTGCCAGCAGTTTATTAAGCTGGAGAGGGCCCGGCGCGGTGATCAATCAGCCCCAGCATTTT. Its protein is CASSLLSWRGPGAVINQPQHF.

The rearrangement joins TRBV11-2 to TRBJ2-7, with 8 bases lining up with TRBD1. The J segment lost 6 bases and the V segment lost 8 bases, leaving 18 bases of the junction unmatched. Germline loops: CDR1 SGHAT, CDR2 FQNNGV. CDR3 length: 16 residues. The CDR3 protein is CASGPLSGQGSREQYF. The CDR3 nucleotides read TGTGCCAGCGGCCCCCTTTCCGGACAGGGAAGTCGCGAGCAGTACTTC. The variable domain in full, completed from reference TRBV11-2 and TRBJ2-7, reads EAGVAQSPRYKIIEKRQSVAFWCNPISGHATLYWYQQILGQGPKLLIQFQNNGVVDDSQLPKDRFSAERLKGVDSTLKIQPAKLEDSAVYLCASGPLSGQGSREQYFGPGTRLTVT.

This clone showed up just once. The rearrangement uses TRBV5-8 and TRBJ1-5, with a possible D match to TRBD1 (6 bases). The CDR3 spans 17 residues. CDR1 is SGHTS, CDR2 YDEGEE, per germline. V was shortened by 3 bases and J by 0 bases, with 16 bases between the two germline ends. In nucleotides, the CDR3 is TGTGCCAGCAGCTCCCACAGGGTGTCGGATAGCAATCAGCCCCAGCATTTT. Translated: CASSSHRVSDSNQPQHF. Using reference TRBV5-8 and TRBJ1-5 for the parts outside the CDR3, the full variable domain is EAGVTQSPTHLIKTRGQQATLRCSPISGHTSVYWYQQALGLGLQFLLWYDEGEERNRGNFPPRFSGRQFPNYSSELNVNALELEDSALYLCASSSHRVSDSNQPQHFGDGTRLSIL.

The chain links TRBV9 to TRBJ1-1; TRBD1 is a possible D gene (5 bases). Germline V gene sequence: CDR1 SGDLS, CDR2 YYNGEE. Trimming removed 0 bases from V and 1 base from J, with 10 bases in between. The length of the CDR3 is 15 residues. The chain's CDR3 is CASSVEGDRNTEAFF. The CDR3, as DNA: TGTGCCAGCAGCGTAGAAGGGGATAGGAACACTGAAGCTTTCTTT. The full variable domain, in which reference TRBV9 and TRBJ1-1 provide the parts outside the CDR3, is DSGVTQTPKHLITATGQRVTLRCSPRSGDLSVYWYQQSLDQGLQFLIQYYNGEERAKGNILERFSAQQFPDLHSELNLSSLELGDSALYFCASSVEGDRNTEAFFGQGTRLTVV.

Concerning this clone: In the same sample, other DNA sequences code for this CDR3. This chain joins TRBV30 and TRBJ1-3; D not resolved. From germline, CDR1 is GTSNPN and CDR2 SVGIG (reference sequence). This CDR3 is built from 13 residues. V lost 2 bases, J lost 0 bases, and 5 bases lay in between. The CDR3 coding sequence is TGTGCCTGGAGTCACAGCTCTGGAAACACCATATATTTT. It is translated as CAWSHSSGNTIYF.

V is TRBV28 and J is TRBJ2-1, with 11 positions matching TRBD2. The CDR3 spans 17 residues. V gave up 6 bases and J gave up 3 bases; unmatched junction bases: 10. Germline V gene data show CDR1 as MDHEN and CDR2 as SYDVKM. CDR3 amino acids: CASRLRVGTSGYNEQFF. The DNA of the CDR3 is TGTGCCAGCAGACTTCGGGTCGGGACTAGCGGCTACAATGAGCAGTTCTTC.

The gene calls are TRBV4-2 and TRBJ2-1, with 9 bases lining up with TRBD2. The CDR3 spans 18 residues. Germline loops: CDR1 LGHNA, CDR2 YNFKEQ. Trimming at V came to 1 base and at J to 4 bases, leaving 11 bases not matched to a gene. CDR3 bases: TGTGCCAGCAGCCAAGTGGGGCTAGCGGGATCTCATTACAATGAGCAGTTCTTC. Its translation is CASSQVGLAGSHYNEQFF.

The J gene is TRBJ2-1, the V gene TRBV29-1, with TRBD1 identical over 7 bases. With 5 bases clipped from V and 9 bases from J, the junction kept 13 bases outside the gene matches. The germline V gene has CDR1 SQVTM and CDR2 ANQGSEA. This CDR3 contains 14 residues. The CDR3 DNA follows: TGCAGCGTTAAAACGGACAGGAACTCCATTGAGCAGTTCTTC. Encoded protein: CSVKTDRNSIEQFF.

The rearrangement uses TRBV4-2 and TRBJ1-6; 8 bases agree with TRBD1. V gave up 1 base and J gave up 8 bases; unmatched junction bases: 19. The CDR3 is 20 residues long. Looked up from germline, CDR1 is LGHNA and CDR2 is YNFKEQ. Here the CDR3 reads CASSQGLVRGRLRRYSPLHF. CDR3 nucleotides: TGTGCCAGCAGCCAAGGGCTGGTCAGGGGGCGACTCCGCCGTTATTCACCCCTCCACTTT.

V and J are TRBV10-1 and TRBJ1-3; no firm D call. The CDR3 totals 14 residues. V shed 7 bases and J shed 12 bases, with 22 bases lying between them. The germline V gene has CDR1 WNHNN and CDR2 SYGVQD (reference sequence). The CDR3, as DNA: TGCGCCAGCATTCACGACTTGTCACTAGGAAACATATATTTT. Encoded protein: CASIHDLSLGNIYF.

The V call is TRBV9, the J call TRBJ2-5; 8 bases line up with TRBD2. The V gene's germline CDR1 is SGDLS and CDR2 YYNGEE. V trimming: 0 bases; J trimming: 0 bases; junction bases outside the gene matches: 4. CDR3 size: 16 residues. CDR3 coding DNA: TGTGCCAGCAGCGTAGGGGCGGGAGGCAACCAAGAGACCCAGTACTTC. It yields the protein CASSVGAGGNQETQYF. The whole variable domain, remainder taken from reference TRBV9 and TRBJ2-5, is DSGVTQTPKHLITATGQRVTLRCSPRSGDLSVYWYQQSLDQGLQFLIQYYNGEERAKGNILERFSAQQFPDLHSELNLSSLELGDSALYFCASSVGAGGNQETQYFGPGTRLLVL.

The chain joins TRBV2 to TRBJ2-1, with a possible D match to TRBD2 (6 bases). V shed 6 bases and J shed 0 bases, with 12 bases lying between them. Germline lookup yields CDR1 SNHLY and CDR2 FYNNEI. The CDR3 runs 15 residues. The CDR3 is CASSWTTSSYNEQFF. The CDR3, as DNA: TGTGCCAGCAGCTGGACTACCAGCTCCTACAATGAGCAGTTCTTC.

Comments on this clone: The junction departs from germline at one end; a sequencing error may be responsible. V gene TRBV7-9 combines with J gene TRBJ2-3, with a weak D call TRBD2 (6 bases). Germline CDR1 SEHNR, CDR2 FQNEAQ (reference sequence). The CDR3 is made up of 14 amino acids. The CDR3 spells CASTLPPPSDMQYF. The DNA of the CDR3 is TGTGCCAGCACCCTCCCCCCCCCTAGCGATATGCAGTATTTT.

The rearrangement uses TRBV11-3 and TRBJ2-5; 9 nucleotides line up with TRBD2. The V gene end was trimmed by 4 bases and the J gene end by 1 base; junction bases not matched to a gene: 10. This CDR3 is 17 amino acids long. Per germline, CDR1 SGHNT and CDR2 YENEEA. CDR3 sequence: CASSSSSTSGFQETQYF. In DNA, the CDR3 is TGTGCCAGCAGCTCCTCTTCAACTAGCGGGTTCCAAGAGACCCAGTACTTC.

The chain has TRBV18 and TRBJ1-2; 8 nucleotides line up with TRBD1. This CDR3 is 13 amino acids long. Germline V lookup: CDR1 KGHSH, CDR2 LQKENI. V gave up 3 bases and J gave up 8 bases; unmatched junction bases: 5. The CDR3 is CASSPRQGLGYTF. Written as DNA, the CDR3 is TGTGCCAGCTCACCGCGACAGGGGTTAGGCTACACCTTC.